Listed here are 19 T cell receptor beta chains from one sample, sequenced in a study of PD-1 blockade in classical Hodgkin lymphoma (dated by TCRdb to about 2020). The receptor library was made with the immunoSEQ multiplex PCR assay. TCRdb took this table from immuneACCESS and kept in-frame rearrangements with V and J called. Such tables lack part of the clones; where checked against another copy, unresolved V genes explain under half of the gap, and the rest is unexplained. This sample has some 20,000 clones in its table, and 88% of those were observed once. The ten top clones hold 4.5% to 5% of the sample. Read against the paper, the sample's time point label means: cycle 4 day 1 (C4D1), after less than 7 weeks of nivolumab. Every trial patient had relapsed after autologous stem cell transplantation, and cohorts A, B and C differed in prior brentuximab vedotin exposure. Using a Miltenyi CD8+ T cell isolation kit, CD8+ T cells were purified from thawed PBMCs through magnetic negative selection.

Material: CD8+ T cells from blood, obtained before the fourth cycle of nivolumab. The source is a human donor with classical Hodgkin lymphoma.

This chain connects TRBV4-1 to TRBJ1-2; D call uncertain. Germline V gene sequence: CDR1 MGHRA, CDR2 YSYEKL. The V and J ends lost 1 base and 5 bases respectively, with 14 bases between them. The CDR3 sequence is 15 residues long. Here the CDR3 DNA reads TGCGCCAGCAGCCAAGCGGTACAATACGAGTATGGCTACACCTTC. It specifies CASSQAVQYEYGYTF.

The chain couples TRBV28 to TRBJ2-7; 9 nucleotides match TRBD1. J was trimmed by 3 bases and V by 5 bases; bases with no gene match: 8. The CDR3 is 15 residues long. CDR1 MDHEN and CDR2 SYDVKM come from the germline V gene. The CDR3 here is CASSPPRDRVYEQYF. CDR3 nucleotide sequence: TGTGCCAGCAGTCCCCCCCGGGACAGGGTCTACGAGCAGTACTTC.

This clone was counted between two and nine times. V is TRBV27 and J is TRBJ1-5; no clear D. Trimming shortened V by 5 bases and J by 6 bases, and 8 bases separated the two germline ends. This CDR3 spans 12 amino acids. Germline V lookup: CDR1 MNHEY, CDR2 SMNVEV (reference sequence). CDR3 region: CASSPSGQPQHF. CDR3 bases: TGTGCCAGCAGTCCATCGGGTCAGCCCCAGCATTTT.

This rearrangement joins TRBV5-1 to TRBJ2-7; D might be TRBD1 (7 bases). V was pared by 3 bases and J by 6 bases, with 10 bases between. The germline V gene encodes CDR1 SGHRS and CDR2 YFSETQ. The CDR3 length is 12 residues. The CDR3 DNA is TGCGCCAGCAGCTGGAGGGGGCTCGAGCAGTACTTC. Protein: CASSWRGLEQYF.

The rearrangement uses TRBV29-1 and TRBJ1-1, with 7 nucleotides matching TRBD1. Germline lookup yields CDR1 SQVTM and CDR2 ANQGSEA. J gave up 7 bases and V 7 bases, and 6 bases lay outside the gene matches. The CDR3 consists of 11 residues. In nucleotides, the CDR3 is TGCAGCGCAAGACAGGGCCTTGAAGCTTTCTTT. It translates to CSARQGLEAFF. Looking up the rest from reference TRBV29-1 and TRBJ1-1 gives the full variable domain: SAVISQKPSRDICQRGTSLTIQCQVDSQVTMMFWYRQQPGQSLTLIATANQGSEATYESGFVIDKFPISRPNLTFSTLTVSNMSPEDSSIYLCSARQGLEAFFGQGTRLTVV.

The V call is TRBV27, the J call TRBJ1-5; D is perhaps TRBD1 (5 bases). Deletions cut 8 bases from V and 4 bases from J, with 12 bases between. Germline CDR1 and CDR2: MNHEY and SMNVEV (reference sequence). The CDR3 runs 13 residues. DNA for the CDR3: TGTGCCAGCGGATGGACAACTAATCAGCCCCAGCATTTT. Translation: CASGWTTNQPQHF.

V usage is TRBV6-1 and J usage is TRBJ1-2; 8 bases fit TRBD1. Germline V gene sequence: CDR1 MNHNS, CDR2 SASEGT. Losses at the gene ends were 3 bases for V and 6 bases for J; bases not matched to a gene: 9. This CDR3 spans 15 amino acids. CDR3 region: CASSEPRTGRNGYTF. In nucleotides, the CDR3 is TGTGCCAGCAGTGAGCCTAGGACAGGGCGGAATGGCTACACCTTC.

The chain employs TRBV27 and TRBJ2-1; D remains unclear. The CDR3 has 12 amino acids. Trimming pared 5 bases from V and 2 bases from J, leaving 4 bases between. From germline, CDR1 is MNHEY and CDR2 SMNVEV (reference sequence). CDR3 DNA: TGTGCCAGCAGTCCAACCTACAATGAGCAGTTCTTC. Its translation: CASSPTYNEQFF.

The chain uses TRBV27 and TRBJ2-2; 9 positions agree with TRBD2. CDR3 length: 15 amino acids. Germline V gene data show CDR1 as MNHEY and CDR2 as SMNVEV (reference sequence). V shed 4 bases, J shed 6 bases, and the junction held 6 bases outside the gene matches. The CDR3 DNA reads TGTGCCAGCAGTTATGGCGGGAGGGCGGCCGGGGAGCTGTTTTTT. Translation: CASSYGGRAAGELFF.

The chain combines TRBV7-8 with TRBJ2-3; TRBD2 aligns across 9 bases. Germline loops: CDR1 SGHVS, CDR2 FQNEAQ. J gave up 4 bases and V 6 bases, and 5 bases lay outside the gene matches. The CDR3 is made up of 14 amino acids. The CDR3 spells CASRQTSGADTQYF. The DNA for the CDR3 is TGTGCCAGCAGGCAGACTAGCGGTGCAGATACGCAGTATTTT.

The rearrangement joins TRBV29-1 to TRBJ1-5; TRBD1 is a possible D gene (5 bases). Trimming left V 6 bases short and J 6 bases short, with 18 bases between. This CDR3 comprises 14 residues. Germline loops: CDR1 SQVTM, CDR2 ANQGSEA. The CDR3 DNA reads as TGCAGCGTCGCAAGCGAGGGGAGGACTCAGCCCCAGCATTTT. Translated, it gives CSVASEGRTQPQHF. Full variable domain (outside the CDR3, taken from reference TRBV29-1 and TRBJ1-5): SAVISQKPSRDICQRGTSLTIQCQVDSQVTMMFWYRQQPGQSLTLIATANQGSEATYESGFVIDKFPISRPNLTFSTLTVSNMSPEDSSIYLCSVASEGRTQPQHFGDGTRLSIL.

This clone was counted a single time. The V gene is TRBV27, the J gene TRBJ2-1; 7 positions agree with TRBD2. Trimming removed 6 bases from V and 7 bases from J; junction bases left unmatched: 3. The CDR3 sequence is 12 residues long. Germline values: CDR1 MNHEY, CDR2 SMNVEV (reference sequence). This CDR3 reads CASSRGGNEQFF. CDR3 nucleotides: TGTGCCAGCAGCCGCGGGGGAAATGAGCAGTTCTTC.

The chain recombines TRBV5-4 with TRBJ2-7; 7 bases are shared with TRBD1. Germline CDR1 and CDR2: SGHNT and YYREEE (reference sequence). V was pared by 2 bases and J by 2 bases, with 4 bases of the junction left unmatched. The CDR3 is made up of 14 amino acids. CDR3 loop: CASSFRDRTYEQYF. CDR3 nucleotide sequence: TGTGCCAGCAGCTTCCGGGACAGAACCTACGAGCAGTACTTC.

The rearrangement uses TRBV28 and TRBJ2-1; 7 bases are shared with TRBD2. Germline values: CDR1 MDHEN, CDR2 SYDVKM. There are 15 residues in the CDR3. The V segment lost 2 bases and the J segment 4 bases; nucleotides outside the gene matches: 5. The CDR3 spells CASSLGRGPYNEQFF. The CDR3 region has the DNA TGTGCCAGCAGTTTAGGGAGGGGCCCTTACAATGAGCAGTTCTTC.

The chain recombines TRBV7-8 with TRBJ2-1; D might be TRBD2 (5 bases). The CDR3 runs to 19 residues. Trimming removed 4 bases at V and 4 bases at J, with 26 bases between. CDR1 is SGHVS, CDR2 FQNEAQ, per germline. CDR3 in amino acids: CASSSRLASVHKGYNEQFF. The DNA of the CDR3 is TGTGCCAGCAGCTCTCGCCTAGCTTCGGTGCACAAAGGGTACAATGAGCAGTTCTTC. Full variable domain (outside the CDR3, taken from reference TRBV7-8 and TRBJ2-1): GAGVSQSPRYKVAKRGQDVALRCDPISGHVSLFWYQQALGQGPEFLTYFQNEAQLDKSGLPSDRFFAERPEGSVSTLKIQRTQQEDSAVYLCASSSRLASVHKGYNEQFFGPGTRLTVL.

The rearrangement uses TRBV19 and TRBJ2-7, with D perhaps TRBD1 (6 bases). V was cut by 2 bases and J by 5 bases, with 16 bases left in between. This CDR3 region has 15 residues. In germline, CDR1 is LNHDA, CDR2 SQIVND (reference sequence). CDR3: CASSIIGRDMDEQYF. For the CDR3, the DNA is TGTGCCAGTAGTATAATCGGCAGGGACATGGACGAGCAGTACTTC.

The chain joins TRBV30 to TRBJ2-3, with 8 bases that match TRBD2. Germline V gene sequence: CDR1 GTSNPN, CDR2 SVGIG (reference sequence). With V trimmed by 3 bases and J by 10 bases, 12 bases remained unmatched. CDR3 length: 14 amino acids. The CDR3 nucleotides read TGTGCCTGGAGAGAACGGACTAGCCCCGCGGCGCAGTATTTT. Protein: CAWRERTSPAAQYF.

V gene TRBV7-2 combines with J gene TRBJ2-1, with no clear D. The CDR3 runs to 12 residues. V lost 2 bases and J lost 10, with 9 bases in between. Germline V lookup: CDR1 SGHTA, CDR2 FQGNSA. CDR3 bases: TGTGCCAGCAGCTTAATACGACGAGAGCAGTTCTTC. Amino acids: CASSLIRREQFF.

This clone was seen only once. The genes are TRBV4-1 and TRBJ2-7; 13 bases line up with TRBD2. Trimming removed 4 bases from V and 4 bases from J; junction bases left unmatched: 4. The CDR3 loop spans 15 amino acids. Germline V gene lookup returns CDR1 MGHRA and CDR2 YSYEKL. CDR3 region: CASSPRTSGRYEQYF. Written as DNA, the CDR3 is TGCGCCAGCAGCCCGAGGACTAGCGGGAGATACGAGCAGTACTTC.